A single sample gave rise to the 24 T cell receptor beta chains below, sequenced in a study of T cell repertoires in cytomegalovirus infection. From the reads, TCRdb called clonotypes with MiXCR, one entry per CDR3 protein. This table has 490,000 or so distinct CDR3 sequences, 10% to 12% appearing once. The sequencing sample was made of PBMCs. These receptors all stem from a human donor in good health (CMV status not recorded). Some clones in this sample may be carry-over from other donors' samples.

The rearrangement uses TRBV5-5 and TRBJ2-5, with 9 bases fitting TRBD1. Germline trimming cut 0 bases from V and 5 bases from J; bases unmatched to any gene: 11. Germline V gives CDR1 SGHKS, CDR2 YYEKEE (reference sequence). This CDR3 is 17 amino acids long. This CDR3 is CASSLAPRTGAEETQYF. DNA for the CDR3: TGTGCCAGCAGCTTGGCACCCAGGACAGGGGCGGAGGAGACCCAGTACTTC.

In its sample, this clonotype was seen many times. The chain employs TRBV7-9 and TRBJ2-7; D remains ambiguous. Trimming removed 8 bases at V and 0 bases at J, with 11 bases between. CDR3 length: 13 residues. The germline gives CDR1 SEHNR, CDR2 FQNEAQ (reference sequence). CDR3 DNA sequence: TGTGCCAGCGTTGGCGACCGCTCCTACGAGCAGTACTTC. This sequence encodes CASVGDRSYEQYF.

This clonotype appeared many times. The rearrangement uses TRBV25-1 and TRBJ2-3; 8 positions agree with TRBD2. CDR1 is MGHDK and CDR2 is SYGVNS in the germline V gene. Germline trimming cut 8 bases from V and 1 base from J; bases unmatched to any gene: 11. CDR3 length: 16 residues. This CDR3 reads CASLGDSGAGTDTQYF. As DNA, the CDR3 is TGTGCCAGCCTGGGAGATAGCGGGGCGGGCACAGATACGCAGTATTTT.

The chain has TRBV23-1 and TRBJ2-7, with D unclear. TRBV23-1 is annotated as an ORF whose role is uncertain. Trimming took off 7 bases at V and 0 bases at J, with 10 bases between the two ends. This CDR3 has 13 residues. Here the CDR3 DNA reads TGCGCCAGCAAAAGACACAGCTCCTACGAGCAGTACTTC. It codes for CASKRHSSYEQYF.

In its sample, this clonotype was seen many times. The chain joins TRBV7-8 to TRBJ2-2; unclear D gene. The CDR3 covers 15 residues. V gave up 3 bases and J gave up 0 bases, with 8 bases separating them. Germline V lookup: CDR1 SGHVS, CDR2 FQNEAQ. CDR3 nucleotide sequence: TGTGCCAGCAGCTTGCGTCTCCCGAACACCGGGGAGCTGTTTTTT. The encoded protein is CASSLRLPNTGELFF.

This clonotype was recorded many times. The chain employs TRBV20-1 and TRBJ2-2, with 8 bases lining up with TRBD1. In germline, CDR1 is DFQATT, CDR2 SNEGSKA (reference sequence). Losses at the gene ends were 1 base for V and 0 bases for J; bases not matched to a gene: 4. The CDR3 has 16 amino acids. The chain's CDR3 is CSARASDRANTGELFF. For the CDR3, the DNA is TGCAGTGCTAGAGCTTCGGACAGGGCGAACACCGGGGAGCTGTTTTTT.

The chain links TRBV20-1 to TRBJ1-1, with D unclear. V lost 0 bases, J lost 4 bases, and 15 bases lay in between. The germline V gene encodes CDR1 DFQATT and CDR2 SNEGSKA (reference sequence). This CDR3 comprises 15 residues. The CDR3 reads CSARDKVRGGTEAFF. Here the CDR3 DNA reads TGCAGTGCTAGAGATAAGGTCCGGGGTGGCACTGAAGCTTTCTTT.

At least ten counts were recorded for this clonotype. The chain has TRBV12-3 or TRBV12-4 and TRBJ1-1, with TRBD1 as a possible D gene (5 bases). The CDR3 runs 14 residues. Trimming pared 5 bases from V and 0 bases from J, leaving 10 bases between. The CDR3 sequence is CASSRGAMNTEAFF. CDR3 DNA: TGTGCCAGCAGTCGCGGGGCTATGAACACTGAAGCTTTCTTT.

The gene calls are TRBV4-2 and TRBJ2-1, with unresolved D. This CDR3 comprises 11 residues. V lost 1 base, J lost 9 bases, and 4 bases lay in between. CDR1 and CDR2 from the germline V gene are LGHNA and YNFKEQ. The CDR3 DNA sequence: TGTGCCAGCAGCCAAGGAGTTGAGCAGTTCTTC. Its protein is CASSQGVEQFF.

This clonotype came up a few times. This chain connects TRBV2 to TRBJ2-7; maybe TRBD2 (5 bases). The CDR3 spans 13 residues. The V gene lost 3 bases and the J gene lost 1 base, with 7 bases spanning the gap. CDR1 and CDR2 from the germline V gene are SNHLY and FYNNEI. The CDR3 protein is CASSDLASYEQYF. The CDR3 DNA follows: TGTGCCAGCAGTGATCTAGCTTCCTACGAGCAGTACTTC.

J is TRBJ2-3 and V is TRBV20-1; maybe TRBD2 (6 bases). CDR1 DFQATT and CDR2 SNEGSKA come from the germline V gene (reference sequence). V was clipped by 0 bases and J by 1 base, with 8 bases between them. The CDR3 runs to 14 residues. Here the CDR3 reads CSARDWEGTDTQYF. The DNA of the CDR3 is TGCAGTGCTAGAGATTGGGAGGGCACAGATACGCAGTATTTT.

This clonotype has ten or more counts. V gene TRBV5-6 combines with J gene TRBJ1-2; TRBD1 is a possible D gene (6 bases). The CDR3 consists of 15 residues. The V end was cut by 0 bases, the J end by 8 bases, with 17 bases between. The germline CDR1 and CDR2 sequences are SGHDT and YYEEEE. CDR3 sequence (DNA): TGTGCCAGCAGCTTGGGAGAAAACAGGGTGCGAGGCTACACCTTC. Protein: CASSLGENRVRGYTF.

CDR3 loop: CASSLGLASGYTF. The CDR3 DNA reads TGTGCCAGCAGCTTGGGCCTAGCGTCTGGCTACACCTTC. The chain recombines TRBV5-6 with TRBJ1-2; the D is unclear. Germline-derived CDR1 and CDR2 are SGHDT and YYEEEE. The CDR3 contains 13 residues. V was trimmed by 0 bases and J by 7 bases, leaving 10 bases between them.

In this sample, this clonotype turned up many times. CDR3 nucleotides: TGTGCCAGTAGTATTGGCCTAGGGGCCTACGAGCAGTACTTC. Translated, it gives CASSIGLGAYEQYF. This chain links TRBV19 with TRBJ2-7; a weak D match, TRBD1 (5 bases). The V and J ends lost 3 bases and 2 bases respectively, with 11 bases between them. Germline values: CDR1 LNHDA, CDR2 SQIVND (reference sequence). CDR3 length: 14 residues.

J is TRBJ1-2 and V is TRBV12-3 or TRBV12-4; tentatively, D is TRBD1 (6 bases). The V and J ends lost 4 bases and 8 bases respectively, with 20 bases between them. This CDR3 is built from 15 residues. Here the CDR3 reads CASSSVGQGRAGYTF. The CDR3 nucleotides read TGTGCCAGCAGTTCAGTGGGGCAGGGGCGGGCGGGCTACACCTTC.

This clonotype was seen at least ten times. The V call is TRBV27, the J call TRBJ2-6; maybe TRBD1 (6 bases). Trimming shortened V by 5 bases and J by 2 bases, and 16 bases separated the two germline ends. Germline loops: CDR1 MNHEY, CDR2 SMNVEV (reference sequence). The length of the CDR3 is 17 residues. CDR3 protein: CASSPQGLIAGANVLTF. The CDR3 DNA follows: TGTGCCAGCAGTCCACAGGGATTGATAGCTGGGGCCAACGTCCTGACTTTC.

This clonotype was counted once. The V and J genes are TRBV20-1 and TRBJ1-1, with D perhaps matching TRBD1 (5 bases). Trimming took 6 bases from V and 1 from J, leaving 15 bases between them. CDR3 length: 14 amino acids. Germline-derived CDR1 and CDR2 are DFQATT and SNEGSKA (reference sequence). CDR3 loop: CSALTGVRNTEAFF. The CDR3 coding sequence is TGCAGTGCACTCACGGGGGTTCGGAACACTGAAGCTTTCTTT.

This clonotype came up many times. This chain joins TRBV6-6 and TRBJ2-6; 9 bases align to TRBD1. This CDR3 comprises 16 residues. With V trimmed by 5 bases and J by 4 bases, 6 bases remained unmatched. Germline-derived CDR1 and CDR2 are MNHNY and SVGAGI (reference sequence). CDR3 residues: CASSPGTGHGANVLTF. CDR3 in DNA: TGTGCCAGCAGTCCGGGGACAGGGCACGGGGCCAACGTCCTGACTTTC.

At least ten counts were recorded for this clonotype. The CDR3 loop reads CSVRQDDYTEAFF. Here the CDR3 DNA reads TGCAGTGTCAGACAGGACGACTACACTGAAGCTTTCTTT. The chain combines TRBV20-1 with TRBJ1-1; maybe TRBD1 (6 bases). CDR3 length equals 13 residues. CDR1 DFQATT and CDR2 SNEGSKA come from the germline V gene (reference sequence). V gave up 7 bases and J gave up 3 bases, with 15 bases separating them.

In this sample, this clonotype turned up a few times. The chain joins TRBV11-2 to TRBJ1-3; D ambiguous. This CDR3 comprises 16 residues. Germline loops: CDR1 SGHAT, CDR2 FQNNGV. V gave up 0 bases and J gave up 3 bases, with 12 bases separating them. CDR3 amino acids: CASSLDRGSIGNTIYF. The CDR3 DNA reads TGTGCCAGCAGCTTAGACCGAGGGTCGATTGGAAACACCATATATTTT. Filled out from reference TRBV11-2 and TRBJ1-3, the complete variable domain reads EAGVAQSPRYKIIEKRQSVAFWCNPISGHATLYWYQQILGQGPKLLIQFQNNGVVDDSQLPKDRFSAERLKGVDSTLKIQPAKLEDSAVYLCASSLDRGSIGNTIYFGEGSWLTVV.

This clonotype has ten or more counts. The chain carries TRBV7-2 and TRBJ2-2, with a weak D call TRBD2 (5 bases). The CDR3 is 14 amino acids. The V end was cut by 5 bases, the J end by 6 bases, with 13 bases between. Looked up from germline, CDR1 is SGHTA and CDR2 is FQGNSA. CDR3 residues: CASSPGFIPGELFF. CDR3 DNA sequence: TGTGCCAGCAGCCCGGGATTCATCCCCGGGGAGCTGTTTTTT.

The rearrangement links TRBV5-4 to TRBJ2-3; 8 positions match TRBD2. Germline trimming cut 2 bases from V and 2 bases from J; bases unmatched to any gene: 7. Germline lookup yields CDR1 SGHNT and CDR2 YYREEE (reference sequence). The CDR3 extends over 16 amino acids. CDR3 in amino acids: CASSLGGSGITDTQYF. Written as DNA, the CDR3 is TGTGCCAGCAGCTTAGGAGGTAGCGGGATCACAGATACGCAGTATTTT.

This clonotype has just a few counts. The J gene is TRBJ1-5, the V gene TRBV6-2 or TRBV6-3; D gene unclear. The CDR3 runs to 13 residues. V shed 9 bases and J shed 3 bases, with 12 bases lying between them. Per germline, CDR1 MNHEY and CDR2 SVGEGT. The CDR3 region is CASEQSSNQPQHF. As DNA, the CDR3 is TGTGCCAGTGAACAGAGTTCCAATCAGCCCCAGCATTTT.

This clonotype was counted at least ten times. CDR3 bases: TGTGCCAGCAGTTTACAGGGAGATACGCAGTATTTT. Amino acids: CASSLQGDTQYF. The chain employs TRBV7-3 and TRBJ2-3; tentative D call: TRBD1 (6 bases). Germline loops: CDR1 SGHTA, CDR2 FQGTGA. The CDR3 extends over 12 amino acids. V lost 6 bases, J lost 5 bases, and 9 bases lay in between.